Listed here are 8 T cell receptor beta chains from one sample, sequenced in a study of CD8 T cells in Susac syndrome. Random hexamers were used to reverse transcribe an amount of about 0.45 to 1 ug RNA. TCRdb called the immunoSEQ multiplex PCR reads again in MiXCR, with one record for every CDR3 protein. The sample includes 65,000 to 90,000 distinct CDR3 sequences, roughly 95% of them seen just once. Material for sequencing was CD8+ T cells from PBMCs. The source of these receptors is a human donor with multiple sclerosis.

This clonotype has only one observation. The chain recombines TRBV3-1 with TRBJ2-7; D ambiguous. Trimming removed 2 bases from V and 5 bases from J, with 13 bases in between. Germline-derived CDR1 and CDR2 are LGHDT and YNNKEL (reference sequence). CDR3 length: 14 residues. Here the CDR3 DNA reads TGTGCCAGCAGCCAACTGGACCTGAAAGACGAGCAGTACTTC. It specifies CASSQLDLKDEQYF.

The CDR3 DNA reads as TGTGCCAGTGCCGAGGGCCGTGGAGATACGCAGTATTTT. Translated, it gives CASAEGRGDTQYF. The chain employs TRBV2 and TRBJ2-3; weak D call: TRBD2 (5 bases). Germline CDR1 and CDR2: SNHLY and FYNNEI. The CDR3 contains 13 residues. Trimming took 9 bases from V and 5 from J, leaving 15 bases between them.

The CDR3 is CASSTPKGRSYGYTF. CDR3 sequence (DNA): TGTGCCAGCAGCACCCCCAAGGGAAGGAGCTATGGCTACACCTTC. The chain couples TRBV9 to TRBJ1-2; no definite D call. This CDR3 is 15 amino acids long. Trimming stripped 4 bases from V and 4 bases from J, with 17 bases between. The V gene's germline CDR1 is SGDLS and CDR2 YYNGEE.

This chain joins TRBV19 and TRBJ1-5; D is undetermined. CDR1 and CDR2 (germline): LNHDA, SQIVND (reference sequence). With 3 bases removed from V and 7 bases from J, the gap between germline ends came to 13 bases. The CDR3 is 14 residues long. The CDR3 sequence: CASSIGLGRQPQHF. The CDR3 DNA reads TGTGCCAGTAGTATCGGTCTAGGGCGACAGCCCCAGCATTTT.

The chain recombines TRBV30 with TRBJ1-1; 9 nucleotides match TRBD1. The CDR3 spans 15 residues. Germline lookup yields CDR1 GTSNPN and CDR2 SVGIG (reference sequence). J lost 3 bases, V lost 1 base, and 6 bases had no gene match. The CDR3 is CAWSGDREGYTEAFF. CDR3 coding DNA: TGTGCCTGGAGTGGGGACAGGGAGGGTTACACTGAAGCTTTCTTT. Full variable domain (remainder filled in from reference TRBV30 and TRBJ1-1): SQTIHQWPATLVQPVGSPLSLECTVEGTSNPNLYWYRQAAGRGLQLLFYSVGIGQISSEVPQNLSASRPQDRQFILSSKKLLLSDSGFYLCAWSGDREGYTEAFFGQGTRLTVV.

This chain joins TRBV27 and TRBJ1-1; no clear D gene. Trimming removed 5 bases from V and 4 bases from J, with 14 bases in between. There are 14 residues in the CDR3. Per the germline V gene, CDR1 is MNHEY and CDR2 is SMNVEV (reference sequence). CDR3 amino acids: CASSNAGRSTEAFF. DNA of the CDR3: TGTGCCAGCAGTAACGCCGGGAGGTCCACTGAAGCTTTCTTT.

The CDR3 DNA sequence: TGTGCCAGCAACTTGGGGGACCGTGGCTACACCTTC. This translates into CASNLGDRGYTF. This rearrangement joins TRBV12-3 or TRBV12-4 to TRBJ1-2; tentative D call: TRBD1 (5 bases). Between the trimmed V and J ends, which lost 7 bases and 7 bases, there was a span of 13 bases. The CDR3 has 12 residues.

This clonotype was found a few times. The chain has TRBV6-2 or TRBV6-3 and TRBJ2-5; 8 positions match TRBD1. The J segment lost 5 bases and the V segment lost 2 bases, leaving 4 bases of the junction unmatched. The germline gives CDR1 MNHEY, CDR2 SVGEGT. This CDR3 spans 14 amino acids. The CDR3 region is CASSYPRGQETQYF. Here the CDR3 DNA reads TGTGCCAGCAGTTACCCCAGGGGGCAGGAGACCCAGTACTTC.